This record looks at one T cell receptor beta chain sequence and its context. Profiling relied on immunoSEQ multiplex PCR, and the TCRdb table lists in-frame clones only, not all of them. The table has about 36,000 clones, 83% seen once. V was trimmed by 3 bases and J by 1 base, leaving 18 bases between them. This CDR3 is 17 amino acids long. Germline V gene sequence: CDR1 LNHNV, CDR2 YYDKDF (reference sequence). The source of the sample is a study of pediatric ulcerative colitis. The sample was blood. The rearrangement joins TRBV15 to TRBJ1-1; D gene unclear. The origin of this receptor is a girl aged 5-17 years with moderate ulcerative colitis. The CDR3 nucleotides read TGTGCCACCAGCAGCACCACTAGGTGGTGGACGAACACTGAAGCTTTCTTT. This gives the protein CATSSTTRWWTNTEAFF.